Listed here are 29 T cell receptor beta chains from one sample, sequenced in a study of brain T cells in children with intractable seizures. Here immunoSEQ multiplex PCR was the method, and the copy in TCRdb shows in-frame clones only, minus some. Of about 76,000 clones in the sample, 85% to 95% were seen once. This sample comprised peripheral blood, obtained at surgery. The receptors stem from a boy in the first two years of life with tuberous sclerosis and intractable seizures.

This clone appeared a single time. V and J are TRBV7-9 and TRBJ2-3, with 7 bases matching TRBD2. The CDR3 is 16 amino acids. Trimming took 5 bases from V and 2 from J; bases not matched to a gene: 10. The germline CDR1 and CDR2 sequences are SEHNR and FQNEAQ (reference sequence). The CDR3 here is CASSPPGGGTTDTQYF. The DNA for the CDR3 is TGTGCCAGCAGCCCTCCTGGCGGGGGAACCACAGATACGCAGTATTTT. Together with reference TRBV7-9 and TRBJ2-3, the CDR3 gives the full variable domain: DTGVSQNPRHKITKRGQNVTFRCDPISEHNRLYWYRQTLGQGPEFLTYFQNEAQLEKSRLLSDRFSAERPKGSFSTLEIQRTEQGDSAMYLCASSPPGGGTTDTQYFGPGTRLTVL.

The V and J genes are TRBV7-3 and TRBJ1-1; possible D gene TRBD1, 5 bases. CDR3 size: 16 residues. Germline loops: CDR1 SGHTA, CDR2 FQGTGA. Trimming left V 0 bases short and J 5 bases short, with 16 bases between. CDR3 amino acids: CASSLTSEGRSTEAFF. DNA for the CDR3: TGTGCCAGCAGCTTAACCTCGGAGGGGAGGTCGACTGAAGCTTTCTTT.

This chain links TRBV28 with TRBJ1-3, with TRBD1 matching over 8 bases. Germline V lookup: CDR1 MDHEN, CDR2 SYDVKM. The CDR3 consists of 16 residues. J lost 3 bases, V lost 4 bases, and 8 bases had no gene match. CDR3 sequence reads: CASSWISGQVGNTIYF. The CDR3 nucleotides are TGTGCCAGCAGTTGGATATCGGGACAGGTTGGAAACACCATATATTTT.

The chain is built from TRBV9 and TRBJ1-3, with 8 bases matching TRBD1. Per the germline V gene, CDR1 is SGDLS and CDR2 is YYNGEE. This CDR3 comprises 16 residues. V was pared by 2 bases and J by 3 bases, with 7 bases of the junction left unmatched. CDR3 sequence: CASSVTTGAYGNTIYF. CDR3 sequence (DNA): TGTGCCAGCAGCGTCACGACAGGGGCGTATGGAAACACCATATATTTT.

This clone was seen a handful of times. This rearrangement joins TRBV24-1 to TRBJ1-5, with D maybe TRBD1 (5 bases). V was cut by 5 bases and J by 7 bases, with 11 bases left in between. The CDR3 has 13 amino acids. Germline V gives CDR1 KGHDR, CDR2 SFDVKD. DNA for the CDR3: TGTGCCACCAGTGCCTGGGGGGGACAGCCCCAGCATTTT. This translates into CATSAWGGQPQHF.

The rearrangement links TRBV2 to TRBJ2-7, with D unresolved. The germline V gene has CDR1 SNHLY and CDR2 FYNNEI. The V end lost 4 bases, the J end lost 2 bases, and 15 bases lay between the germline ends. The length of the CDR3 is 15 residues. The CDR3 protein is CASSGGRLQTYEQYF. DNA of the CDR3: TGTGCCAGCAGTGGTGGACGGCTTCAGACCTACGAGCAGTACTTC. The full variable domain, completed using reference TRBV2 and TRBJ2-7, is EPEVTQTPSHQVTQMGQEVILRCVPISNHLYFYWYRQILGQKVEFLVSFYNNEISEKSEIFDDQFSVERPDGSNFTLKIRSTKLEDSAMYFCASSGGRLQTYEQYFGPGTRLTVT.

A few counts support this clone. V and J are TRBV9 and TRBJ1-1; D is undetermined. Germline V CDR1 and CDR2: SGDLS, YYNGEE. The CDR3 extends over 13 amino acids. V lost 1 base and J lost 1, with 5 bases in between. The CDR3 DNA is TGTGCCAGCAGCGTAAAGCCGAACACTGAAGCTTTCTTT. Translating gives CASSVKPNTEAFF.

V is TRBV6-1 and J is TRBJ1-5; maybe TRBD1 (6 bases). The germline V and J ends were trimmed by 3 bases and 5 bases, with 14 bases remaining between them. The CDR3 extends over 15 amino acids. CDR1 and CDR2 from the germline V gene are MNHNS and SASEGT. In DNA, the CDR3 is TGTGCCAGCAGTGAGAGGGGGGTCCGCCATCAGCCCCAGCATTTT. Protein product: CASSERGVRHQPQHF.

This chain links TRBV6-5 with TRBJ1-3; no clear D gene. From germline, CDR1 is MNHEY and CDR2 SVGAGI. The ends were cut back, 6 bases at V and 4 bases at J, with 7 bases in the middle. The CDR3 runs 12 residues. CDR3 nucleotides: TGTGCCAGCAGGGGTGCAGGAAACACCATATATTTT. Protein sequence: CASRGAGNTIYF.

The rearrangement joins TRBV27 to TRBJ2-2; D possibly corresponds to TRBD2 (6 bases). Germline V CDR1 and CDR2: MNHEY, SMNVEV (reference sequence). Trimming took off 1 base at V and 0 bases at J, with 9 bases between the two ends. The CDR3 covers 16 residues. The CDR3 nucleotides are TGTGCCAGCAGTTTATTTACGGGAGCGAACACCGGGGAGCTGTTTTTT. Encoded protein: CASSLFTGANTGELFF.

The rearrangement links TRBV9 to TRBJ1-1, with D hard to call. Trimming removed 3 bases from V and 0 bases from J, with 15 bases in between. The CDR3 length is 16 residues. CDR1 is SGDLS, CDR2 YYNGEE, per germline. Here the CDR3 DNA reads TGTGCCAGCAGCGCCCACGCGGCGGCTATGAACACTGAAGCTTTCTTT. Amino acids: CASSAHAAAMNTEAFF. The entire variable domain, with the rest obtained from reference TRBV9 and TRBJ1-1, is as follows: DSGVTQTPKHLITATGQRVTLRCSPRSGDLSVYWYQQSLDQGLQFLIQYYNGEERAKGNILERFSAQQFPDLHSELNLSSLELGDSALYFCASSAHAAAMNTEAFFGQGTRLTVV.

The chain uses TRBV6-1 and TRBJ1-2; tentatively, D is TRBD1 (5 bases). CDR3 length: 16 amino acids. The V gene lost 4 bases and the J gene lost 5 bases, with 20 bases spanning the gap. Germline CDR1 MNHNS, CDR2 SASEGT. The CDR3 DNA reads TGTGCCAGCAGTGGGGCGTTGGGGGGGTTGAGATATGGCTACACCTTC. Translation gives CASSGALGGLRYGYTF.

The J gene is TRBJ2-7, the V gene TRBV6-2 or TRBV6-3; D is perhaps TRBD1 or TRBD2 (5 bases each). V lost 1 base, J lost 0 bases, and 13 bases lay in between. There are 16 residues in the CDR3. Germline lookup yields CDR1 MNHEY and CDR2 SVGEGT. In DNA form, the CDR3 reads TGTGCCAGCAGTTACTGGTTGGGGGTACCCTCCTACGAGCAGTACTTC. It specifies CASSYWLGVPSYEQYF.

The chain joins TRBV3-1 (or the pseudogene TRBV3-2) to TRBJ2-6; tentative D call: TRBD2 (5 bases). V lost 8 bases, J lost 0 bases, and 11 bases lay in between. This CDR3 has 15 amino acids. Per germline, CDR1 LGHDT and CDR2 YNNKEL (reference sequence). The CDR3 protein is CASCLGSSGANVLTF. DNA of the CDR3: TGTGCCAGCTGCTTGGGGAGCTCTGGGGCCAACGTCCTGACTTTC.

CDR3 in DNA: TGCGCCAGCCGACTAGCGGGAGAACAAGAGACCCAGTACTTC. Residues: CASRLAGEQETQYF. The V call is TRBV10-2, the J call TRBJ2-5; 12 positions agree with TRBD2. V gave up 8 bases and J gave up 2 bases; unmatched junction bases: 3. CDR1 and CDR2 (germline): WSHSY, SAAADI. This CDR3 region has 14 residues.

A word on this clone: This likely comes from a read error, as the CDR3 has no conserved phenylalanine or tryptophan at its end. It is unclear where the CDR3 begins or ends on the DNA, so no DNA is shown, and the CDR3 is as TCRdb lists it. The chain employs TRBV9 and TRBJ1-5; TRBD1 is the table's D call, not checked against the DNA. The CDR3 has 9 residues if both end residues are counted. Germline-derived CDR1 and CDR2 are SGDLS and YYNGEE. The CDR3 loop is CASSPQGLD.

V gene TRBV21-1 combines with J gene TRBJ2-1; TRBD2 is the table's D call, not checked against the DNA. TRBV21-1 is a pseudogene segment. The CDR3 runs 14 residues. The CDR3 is CASSTTSGSDEQFF. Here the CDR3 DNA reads TGTGCCAGCAGCACGACTAGCGGGAGTGATGAGCAGTTCTTC.

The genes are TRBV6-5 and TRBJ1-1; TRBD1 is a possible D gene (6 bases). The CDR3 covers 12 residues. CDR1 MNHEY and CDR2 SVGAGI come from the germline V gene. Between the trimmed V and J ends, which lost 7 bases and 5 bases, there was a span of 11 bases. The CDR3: CASNRGGTEAFF. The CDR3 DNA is TGTGCCAGCAACCGAGGGGGGACTGAAGCTTTCTTT.

CDR3 nucleotides: TGTGCCAGCAGAAAGAGACAGGGTCATACAGATACGCAGTATTTT. Translation gives CASRKRQGHTDTQYF. The chain links TRBV27 to TRBJ2-3; the match to TRBD1 covers 7 bases. Unmatched junction bases numbered 9, after V lost 6 bases and J lost 3 bases. The CDR3 runs to 15 residues. CDR1 MNHEY and CDR2 SMNVEV come from the germline V gene (reference sequence).

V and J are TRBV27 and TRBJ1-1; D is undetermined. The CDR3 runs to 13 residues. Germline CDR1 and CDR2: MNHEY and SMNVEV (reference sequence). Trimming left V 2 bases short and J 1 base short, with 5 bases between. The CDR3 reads CASSLGKNTEAFF. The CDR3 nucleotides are TGTGCCAGCAGTTTAGGGAAGAACACTGAAGCTTTCTTT.

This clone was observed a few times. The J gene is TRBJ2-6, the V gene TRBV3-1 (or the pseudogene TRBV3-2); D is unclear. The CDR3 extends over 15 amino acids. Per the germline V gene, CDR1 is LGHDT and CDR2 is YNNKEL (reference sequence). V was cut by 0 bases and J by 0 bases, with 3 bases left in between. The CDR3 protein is CASSQDSSGANVLTF. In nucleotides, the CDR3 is TGTGCCAGCAGCCAAGACAGCTCTGGGGCCAACGTCCTGACTTTC.

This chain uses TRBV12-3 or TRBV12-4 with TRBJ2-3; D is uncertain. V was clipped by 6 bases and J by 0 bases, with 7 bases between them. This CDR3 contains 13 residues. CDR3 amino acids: CASRTESTDTQYF. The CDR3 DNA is TGTGCCAGCAGAACGGAGAGCACAGATACGCAGTATTTT.

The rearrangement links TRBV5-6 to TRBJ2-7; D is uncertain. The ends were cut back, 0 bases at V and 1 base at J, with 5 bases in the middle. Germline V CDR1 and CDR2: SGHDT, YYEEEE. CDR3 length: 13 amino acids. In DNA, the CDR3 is TGTGCCAGCAGCTTGGGCTATTCCTACGAGCAGTACTTC. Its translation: CASSLGYSYEQYF.

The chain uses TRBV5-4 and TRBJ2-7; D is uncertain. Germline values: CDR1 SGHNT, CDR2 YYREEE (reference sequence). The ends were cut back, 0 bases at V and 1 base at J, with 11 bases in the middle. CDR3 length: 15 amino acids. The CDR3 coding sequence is TGTGCCAGCAGCTTGGGACCTCTGGGTTCCTACGAGCAGTACTTC. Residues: CASSLGPLGSYEQYF.

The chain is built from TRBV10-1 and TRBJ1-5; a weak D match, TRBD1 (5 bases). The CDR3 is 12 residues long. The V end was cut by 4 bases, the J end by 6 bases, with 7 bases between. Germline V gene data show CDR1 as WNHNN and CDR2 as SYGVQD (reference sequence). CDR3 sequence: CASSAGRQPQHF. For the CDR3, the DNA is TGCGCCAGCAGTGCAGGGCGTCAGCCCCAGCATTTT.

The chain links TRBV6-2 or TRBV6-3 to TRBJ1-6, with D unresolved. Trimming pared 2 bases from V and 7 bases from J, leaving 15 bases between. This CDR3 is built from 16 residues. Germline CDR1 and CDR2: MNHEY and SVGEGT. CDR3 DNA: TGTGCCAGCAGTTACGGTTTGGACGTGTGGAATTCACCCCTCCACTTT. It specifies CASSYGLDVWNSPLHF.

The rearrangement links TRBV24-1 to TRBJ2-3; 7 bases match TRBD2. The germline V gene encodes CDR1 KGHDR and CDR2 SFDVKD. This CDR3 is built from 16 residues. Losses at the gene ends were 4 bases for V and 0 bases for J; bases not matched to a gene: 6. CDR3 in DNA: TGTGCCACCAGTGACCCTAGCGGAGCTAGCACAGATACGCAGTATTTT. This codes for CATSDPSGASTDTQYF.

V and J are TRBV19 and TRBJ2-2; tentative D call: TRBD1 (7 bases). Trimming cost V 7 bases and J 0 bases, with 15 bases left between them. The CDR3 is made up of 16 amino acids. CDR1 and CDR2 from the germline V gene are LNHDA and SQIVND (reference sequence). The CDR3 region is CASKKGGGPNTGELFF. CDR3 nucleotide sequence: TGTGCCAGTAAGAAAGGAGGGGGCCCGAACACCGGGGAGCTGTTTTTT.

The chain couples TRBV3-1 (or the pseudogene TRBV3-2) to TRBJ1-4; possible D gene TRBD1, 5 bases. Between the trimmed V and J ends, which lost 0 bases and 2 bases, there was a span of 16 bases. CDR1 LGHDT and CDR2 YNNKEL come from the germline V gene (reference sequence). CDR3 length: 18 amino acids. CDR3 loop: CASSQDIRARGTNEKLFF. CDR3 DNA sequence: TGTGCCAGCAGCCAAGATATCAGGGCCCGCGGTACTAATGAAAAACTGTTTTTT.